The source of this TCR beta chain is a study of cytomegalovirus exposure and HLA in healthy donors. Study-level points and caveats: Clonal expansion, a later analysis showed, was greater in HLA-associated TCR beta chains than in equally common others.

With 60 Vbeta and 13 Jbeta primers, the PCR was carried out. Data came from immunoSEQ multiplex PCR; TCRdb stores just in-frame clones and leaves some out. The table includes approximately 150,000 clones, 65% to 80% detected once. Worth noting for this clone: As yet, its antigen is unknown.

Germline CDR1 is SGHNT and CDR2 is YYREEE (reference sequence). Trimming removed 3 bases at V and 8 bases at J, with 15 bases between. The CDR3 contains 14 residues. V and J are TRBV5-4 and TRBJ2-1; TRBD2 might be the D (5 bases). The receptor's source is a woman aged 30 to 39 in good health and CMV-seronegative. Material: PBMCs. CDR3 sequence reads: CASSWVRAGDEQFF. The CDR3 DNA follows: TGTGCCAGCAGCTGGGTGCGGGCGGGTGATGAGCAGTTCTTC.